Presented here are 12 T cell receptor beta chains from one specimen sequenced in a study of cytomegalovirus exposure and HLA in healthy donors (dated by TCRdb to about 2017). Receptors were amplified or captured by the immunoSEQ multiplex PCR assay. A mixture of 60 forward primers for TCR Vbeta segments and 13 reverse primers for TCR Jbeta segments was used in the multiplex PCR. TCRdb mirrors the immuneACCESS table, restricted to in-frame sequences. Some clones are absent from its copies; in checked studies, under half trace to an unresolved V gene, and the reason for the others is unknown. This sample is represented by 150,000 to 200,000 clones; 70% to 90% of them were singletons. 2% to 2.5% of the sample is taken by the ten largest. The sample taken for sequencing was PBMCs. All receptors come from a man aged 18 to 29 in good health and CMV-seropositive.

This chain connects TRBV7-6 to TRBJ2-5; D perhaps matches TRBD1 (5 bases). Per germline, CDR1 SGHVS and CDR2 FNYEAQ. V was clipped by 1 base and J by 3 bases, with 12 bases between them. CDR3 length equals 15 residues. The CDR3 nucleotides read TGTGCCAGCAGCTTAGGGCAACAGGCAAAAGAGACCCAGTACTTC. Translation gives CASSLGQQAKETQYF.

The chain couples TRBV18 to TRBJ1-1, with D possibly TRBD1 on 5 matching bases. The CDR3 runs to 14 residues. Trimming took off 1 base at V and 4 bases at J, with 10 bases between the two ends. From germline, CDR1 is KGHSH and CDR2 LQKENI. CDR3 nucleotides: TGTGCCAGCTCACCACTCAGGGAATCCACTGAAGCTTTCTTT. Translating gives CASSPLRESTEAFF.

This clone was seen only once. The V and J genes are TRBV7-3 and TRBJ1-2; TRBD1 agrees at 12 bases. The CDR3 covers 13 residues. The V gene's germline CDR1 is SGHTA and CDR2 FQGTGA. V trimming: 5 bases; J trimming: 8 bases; junction bases outside the gene matches: 3. In nucleotides, the CDR3 is TGTGCCAGCAGCGACGGGACAGGGGGCGGCTACACCTTC. Its protein product is CASSDGTGGGYTF.

This chain uses TRBV14 with TRBJ1-1; D gene ambiguous. Germline V gene lookup returns CDR1 SGHDN and CDR2 FVKESK. The CDR3 covers 15 residues. V dropped 0 bases and J dropped 0 bases, with 8 bases sitting between them. As DNA, the CDR3 is TGTGCCAGCAGCCAAGAACTGGAGATGAACACTGAAGCTTTCTTT. Translated, it gives CASSQELEMNTEAFF.

The V call is TRBV5-1, the J call TRBJ2-1; TRBD1 agrees at 8 bases. Germline V gene lookup returns CDR1 SGHRS and CDR2 YFSETQ. This CDR3 region has 18 residues. J gave up 1 base and V 0 bases, and 9 bases lay outside the gene matches. CDR3 DNA sequence: TGCGCCAGCAGCTTGGTGGGGACAGGAAACGGGTCCTACAATGAGCAGTTCTTC. Translated: CASSLVGTGNGSYNEQFF.

The V and J genes are TRBV10-3 and TRBJ1-1, with TRBD1 as a possible D gene (6 bases). Trimming cost V 11 bases and J 4 bases, with 20 bases left between them. Germline CDR1 is ENHRY and CDR2 is SYGVKD. The length of the CDR3 is 14 residues. The CDR3 sequence: CAVSREGGGTEAFF. The CDR3 nucleotides read TGTGCCGTTTCAAGGGAGGGGGGAGGCACTGAAGCTTTCTTT.

With regard to this clone: A junction end diverges from the germline sequence, so it may reflect a read error. The chain uses TRBV7-2 and TRBJ1-2, with a weak D call TRBD1 (6 bases). Germline CDR1 reads SGHTA; CDR2 reads FQGNSA. CDR3 length: 14 amino acids. The CDR3: CASSLAGGNSGYTF. The CDR3 DNA sequence: TGTGCCAGCAGCTTAGCAGGGGGTAACTCTGGCTACACCTTC. The variable domain in full, completed from reference TRBV7-2 and TRBJ1-2, reads GAGVSQSPSNKVTEKGKDVELRCDPISGHTALYWYRQSLGQGLEFLIYFQGNSAPDKSGLPSDRFSAERTGGSVSTLTIQRTQQEDSAVYLCASSLAGGNSGYTFGSGTRLTVV.

The genes are TRBV14 and TRBJ2-1, with D possibly being TRBD2 (5 bases). V lost 4 bases, J lost 4 bases, and 8 bases lay in between. CDR1 and CDR2 from the germline V gene are SGHDN and FVKESK. This CDR3 contains 13 residues. The CDR3 sequence: CASSLGDYNEQFF. CDR3 bases: TGTGCCAGCAGCCTCGGGGATTACAATGAGCAGTTCTTC. The entire variable domain, with the rest obtained from reference TRBV14 and TRBJ2-1, is as follows: EAGVTQFPSHSVIEKGQTVTLRCDPISGHDNLYWYRRVMGKEIKFLLHFVKESKQDESGMPNNRFLAERTGGTYSTLKVQPAELEDSGVYFCASSLGDYNEQFFGPGTRLTVL.

V usage is TRBV4-3 and J usage is TRBJ2-7, with 9 bases fitting TRBD2. This CDR3 is built from 16 residues. Trimming at V came to 4 bases and at J to 1 base, leaving 8 bases not matched to a gene. Per germline, CDR1 LGHNA and CDR2 YSLEER. Written as DNA, the CDR3 is TGCGCCAGCAGCCTAGCCAGTAGCGGGGGATCCTACGAGCAGTACTTC. Residues: CASSLASSGGSYEQYF.

This clone came up a few times. The chain combines TRBV4-1 with TRBJ2-3; 8 positions agree with TRBD2. Germline-derived CDR1 and CDR2 are MGHRA and YSYEKL. This CDR3 is 17 amino acids long. The V gene end was trimmed by 4 bases and the J gene end by 8 bases; junction bases not matched to a gene: 17. The CDR3 nucleotides are TGCGCCAGCAGCCCCCCCGGCGGGGGCGGGGGGTCGGGTACGCAGTATTTT. Protein sequence: CASSPPGGGGGSGTQYF.

Remarks on this clone: This CDR3 is also generated by other DNA sequences in the sample. The rearrangement uses TRBV27 and TRBJ2-3; maybe TRBD2 (5 bases). Germline loops: CDR1 MNHEY, CDR2 SMNVEV (reference sequence). The CDR3 covers 15 residues. The V end was cut by 6 bases, the J end by 4 bases, with 17 bases between. CDR3 DNA sequence: TGTGCCAGCAGCCTCGTCGGGAATGGGCCAGATACGCAGTATTTT. The encoded protein is CASSLVGNGPDTQYF.

This chain joins TRBV4-2 and TRBJ2-3; 11 bases match TRBD2. J gave up 5 bases and V 3 bases, and 4 bases lay outside the gene matches. CDR1 is LGHNA, CDR2 YNFKEQ, per germline. The CDR3 is made up of 15 amino acids. The CDR3 bases are TGTGCCAGCAGCCAGACTAGCGGGGTGGTAGATACGCAGTATTTT. Protein: CASSQTSGVVDTQYF.